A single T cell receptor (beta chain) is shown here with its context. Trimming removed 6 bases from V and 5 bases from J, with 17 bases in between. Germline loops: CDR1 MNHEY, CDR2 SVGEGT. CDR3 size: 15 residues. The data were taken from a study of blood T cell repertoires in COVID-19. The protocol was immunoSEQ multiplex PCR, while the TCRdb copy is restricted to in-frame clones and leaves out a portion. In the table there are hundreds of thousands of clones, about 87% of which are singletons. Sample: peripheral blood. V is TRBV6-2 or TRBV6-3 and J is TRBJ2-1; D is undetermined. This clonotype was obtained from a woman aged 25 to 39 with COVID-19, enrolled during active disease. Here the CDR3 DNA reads TGTGCCAGCAGCCTAGAATGGGCTCCCGACAATGAGCAGTTCTTC. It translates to CASSLEWAPDNEQFF.